The sequence of this TCR beta chain was determined in a study of blood T cell repertoires in COVID-19. The data were produced by immunoSEQ multiplex PCR, yet TCRdb's version contains in-frame clones alone and is incomplete. The data show 250,000 to 300,000 clones, with around 89% seen just once and roughly 3.6% held by the top ten. Germline CDR1 reads MGHRA; CDR2 reads YSYEKL. Trimming took 1 base from V and 2 from J, leaving 6 bases between them. The CDR3 runs to 14 residues. Sample: peripheral blood. V is TRBV4-1 and J is TRBJ1-5, with D hard to call. The receptor comes from a woman in her thirties or forties with acute or convalescent COVID-19. CDR3 coding DNA: TGCGCCAGCAGCCAAGTCGGGGGCAATCAGCCCCAGCATTTT. Translated: CASSQVGGNQPQHF.